The sequence of this T cell receptor beta chain was determined in a study of blood T cell repertoires in COVID-19 (dated by TCRdb to 2020 to 2022). As for the study more broadly: Collaborator samples came from the United States, Italy and Spain and covered acute and convalescent phases of COVID-19. HLA class I and class II types, where available, came from metadata supplied by the sample provider rather than from assay-based typing. Subjects who had been exposed to COVID-19, were actively infected with it, or had recovered from it provided the deeply sampled blood TCRbeta repertoires that made up the dataset. Samples came from the ongoing ImmuneRACE study (first 160 participants) plus 1,254 subjects from 6 global collaborators. The repertoires were released in a freely available public database intended as a resource for research on the immune response to SARS-CoV-2. Sample metadata almost always included a de-identified subject ID, COVID-19 status, age in years and sex. The prospective study material was composed of cDNA or gDNA derived from T cells, B-cell-depleted T cells, or PBMCs.

Participants in the prospective study were enrolled through a virtual design, were aged about 18 to 89 years, and lived in about two dozen United States geographic areas. Cohort assignment in the prospective study relied on participant-reported clinical history from a screening survey and a study questionnaire. ImmuneRACE Cohort 3 recovered participants were defined by two consecutive negative NP/OP PCR tests, healthcare professional clearance, or symptom resolution. Mobile phlebotomists in the prospective study collected whole blood, serum and a nasopharyngeal or oropharyngeal swab from every participant. Participants in the prospective study had the option to provide additional blood draws and questionnaires over an approximately 2-month period. Blood samples from the prospective study were shipped frozen or at room temperature prior to DNA extraction. Broad study findings and their caveats: Clinical and demographic metadata were provided uncurated, with the amount varying by source and participant.

Trimming accounts for 7 bases at V and 4 bases at J, while the number of junction bases matched to no gene is 8. Reading the germline V gene (reference sequence) gives CDR1 SEHNR and CDR2 FQNEAQ. Measured from the cysteine to the phenylalanine, the CDR3 is 14 residues long. Of all the DNA, just the CDR3 is kept, 42 bases in frame from base 1. In this sample, this clone turned up once. The antigen this receptor binds is unknown. No much larger clonotype is one base removed from it; base qualities were not supplied. TCRbeta CDR3 regions were amplified from genomic DNA using the immunoSEQ Assay, a bias-controlled multiplex PCR. On the authors' methods: Within the assay, amplification of reference gene primers was used to estimate how many nucleated cells each sample contained. To quantify the absolute abundance of each unique TCRbeta CDR3 rearrangement, sequence reads were collapsed and filtered. Productive Simpson clonality was computed per sample as the square root of Simpson's diversity index over productive rearrangements. Here the immuneACCESS table is served through TCRdb, limited to in-frame sequences with V and J called. Missing clones are a known gap in these copies; in checked studies unresolved V genes cover under half, and the rest lacks a known reason. D and trimming were read from the DNA, whereas the V and J calls and clone size are those reported in that table. The sample records a few hundred thousand clones, 85% to 90% of which are singletons. The ten largest make up about 1.7% of the sample.

The specimen sequenced was PBMCs or T cells enriched from blood (not recorded which). The sequence derives from a woman aged 25-40 years who had recovered from COVID-19. The chain links TRBV7-9 with TRBJ1-1, and 8 junctional nucleotides match TRBD1. The DNA sequence is given as TGTGCCAGCACGGGCATCACAGGGGGCACTGAAGCTTTCTTT. Translated, it reads CASTGITGGTEAFF.